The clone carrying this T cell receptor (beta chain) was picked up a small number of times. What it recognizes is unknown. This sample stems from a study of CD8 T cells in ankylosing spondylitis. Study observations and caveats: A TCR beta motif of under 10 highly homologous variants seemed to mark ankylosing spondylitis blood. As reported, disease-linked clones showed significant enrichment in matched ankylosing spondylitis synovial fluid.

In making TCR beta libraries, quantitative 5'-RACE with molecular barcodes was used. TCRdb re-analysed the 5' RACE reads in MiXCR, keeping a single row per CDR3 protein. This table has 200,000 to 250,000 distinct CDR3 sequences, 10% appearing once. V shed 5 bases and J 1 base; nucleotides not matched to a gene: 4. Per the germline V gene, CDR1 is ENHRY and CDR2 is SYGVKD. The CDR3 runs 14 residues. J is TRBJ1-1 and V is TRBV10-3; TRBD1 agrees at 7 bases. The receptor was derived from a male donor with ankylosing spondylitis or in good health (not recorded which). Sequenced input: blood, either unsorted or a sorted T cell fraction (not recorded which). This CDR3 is CAISTDRENTEAFF. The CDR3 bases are TGTGCCATCAGTACCGACAGGGAGAACACTGAAGCTTTCTTT.